Each of the 13 T cell receptor beta chains below was sequenced from the same sample in a study of identical twins. TCRdb re-called the 5' RACE reads through MiXCR, storing one row per CDR3 protein. This sample has approximately 1.8 million distinct CDR3 sequences, with roughly a third found just once. The sample was cord blood. The receptor set was obtained from a newborn girl in good health.

In the case of this clonotype: The junction departs from the called germline gene at one end, perhaps through a read error. The genes are TRBV28 and TRBJ1-2, with TRBD1 matching 7 bases. CDR3 size: 17 residues. The germline gives CDR1 MDHEN, CDR2 SYDVKM. The CDR3 region is CASSLRSATGWNYDYTF. In DNA form, the CDR3 reads TGTGCCAGCAGTTTACGTTCAGCGACAGGGTGGAACTATGACTACACCTTC.

This clonotype was picked up a small number of times. This chain joins TRBV12-5 and TRBJ2-1, with 12 positions matching TRBD2. This CDR3 is 17 amino acids long. The V gene's germline CDR1 is LGHNT and CDR2 FRNRAP. V shed 1 base, J shed 7 bases, and the junction held 8 bases outside the gene matches. The CDR3 DNA is TGTGCTAGTGGTTTGGACCGACTAGCGGGAGCGGTAAATGAGCAGTTCTTC. This translates into CASGLDRLAGAVNEQFF.

To note about this clonotype: A much larger clone lies a single base off, so this may be a read error. This chain connects TRBV4-2 to TRBJ2-5; 10 bases fit TRBD2. The CDR3 is 14 amino acids. Germline CDR1 reads LGHNA; CDR2 reads YNFKEQ. The CDR3 loop is CASSPLAGEETLYF. CDR3 nucleotides: TGTGCCAGCAGCCCGCTAGCGGGAGAAGAGACCCTGTACTTC.

This clonotype was seen a handful of times. V is TRBV6-5 and J is TRBJ2-1; no clear D gene. This CDR3 is built from 14 residues. Germline V gene sequence: CDR1 MNHEY, CDR2 SVGAGI. Trimming shortened V by 4 bases and J by 1 base, and 8 bases separated the two germline ends. CDR3 sequence reads: CASSSLPSYNEQFF. In DNA, the CDR3 is TGTGCCAGCAGTTCTCTCCCGTCCTACAATGAGCAGTTCTTC.

The table lists this clonotype with many counts. V usage is TRBV11-2 and J usage is TRBJ2-5, with 7 positions matching TRBD2. The J segment lost 1 base and the V segment lost 2 bases, leaving 7 bases of the junction unmatched. This CDR3 has 16 residues. CDR1 and CDR2 from the germline V gene are SGHAT and FQNNGV. CDR3 in amino acids: CASSLWAGELQETQYF. As DNA, the CDR3 is TGTGCCAGCAGCTTATGGGCGGGGGAACTCCAAGAGACCCAGTACTTC.

The genes are TRBV3-1 and TRBJ1-1; D unresolved. V was shortened by 3 bases and J by 6 bases, with 11 bases between the two germline ends. This CDR3 is 13 amino acids long. Per the germline V gene, CDR1 is LGHDT and CDR2 is YNNKEL (reference sequence). The CDR3, as DNA: TGTGCCAGCAGCCAGACCTGGGCGGCTGAAGCTTTCTTT. As protein: CASSQTWAAEAFF.

Only a few counts were recorded for this clonotype. This chain links TRBV6-5 with TRBJ2-7, with 8 bases aligning to TRBD1. CDR1 is MNHEY and CDR2 is SVGAGI in the germline V gene. CDR3 length: 15 amino acids. V gave up 6 bases and J gave up 4 bases; unmatched junction bases: 11. The CDR3 DNA is TGTGCCAGCAGATCGCTCCGGGACAGGAGGTACGAGCAGTACTTC. Protein sequence: CASRSLRDRRYEQYF.

The CDR3 nucleotides read TGTGCCAGCAGCCAAGGGATCGCGGGGGGAACCTACAATGAGCAGTTCTTC. As protein: CASSQGIAGGTYNEQFF. The rearrangement joins TRBV4-2 to TRBJ2-1; 8 positions match TRBD2. Germline assignment: CDR1 LGHNA and CDR2 YNFKEQ. The CDR3 sequence is 17 residues long. V gave up 1 base and J gave up 2 bases; unmatched junction bases: 7.

This chain joins TRBV3-1 and TRBJ1-1, with 7 nucleotides matching TRBD1. Germline V gives CDR1 LGHDT, CDR2 YNNKEL (reference sequence). Trimming removed 4 bases from V and 8 bases from J; junction bases left unmatched: 7. This CDR3 has 13 amino acids. CDR3 nucleotides: TGTGCCAGCAGCCCAGATAGGGACAGCGAAGCTTTCTTT. Translation gives CASSPDRDSEAFF.

This clonotype has a handful of counts. This chain connects TRBV4-2 to TRBJ2-1; possible D gene TRBD2, 6 bases. CDR3 length: 20 amino acids. Germline CDR1 LGHNA, CDR2 YNFKEQ. The V gene lost 3 bases and the J gene lost 1 base, with 25 bases spanning the gap. The CDR3 loop reads CASSHRSPDYTLHSYNEQFF. The CDR3 coding sequence is TGTGCCAGCAGCCACCGATCCCCGGACTATACACTTCATTCCTACAATGAGCAGTTCTTC.

This rearrangement joins TRBV6-1 to TRBJ2-7; D not certain. Germline lookup yields CDR1 MNHNS and CDR2 SASEGT. The CDR3 has 14 amino acids. V lost 6 bases and J lost 0, with 12 bases in between. The CDR3, as DNA: TGTGCCAGCAGGGCAGGACGCAGCTCCTACGAGCAGTACTTC. Protein product: CASRAGRSSYEQYF.

CDR3 nucleotide sequence: TGCAGTGCGAACAGGGGTCCTAGCAATCAGCCCCAGCATTTT. Its translation: CSANRGPSNQPQHF. V and J are TRBV20-1 and TRBJ1-5, with 7 positions matching TRBD1. With V trimmed by 6 bases and J by 0 bases, 5 bases remained unmatched. Germline values: CDR1 DFQATT, CDR2 SNEGSKA (reference sequence). This CDR3 has 14 amino acids.

This clonotype was observed a few times. The J gene is TRBJ2-5, the V gene TRBV20-1, with a weak D call TRBD1 (5 bases). Germline CDR1 DFQATT, CDR2 SNEGSKA (reference sequence). Trimming took off 3 bases at V and 11 bases at J, with 16 bases between the two ends. The CDR3 consists of 12 residues. CDR3 amino acids: CSASARGNEQYF. CDR3 bases: TGCAGTGCTAGTGCTAGGGGCAATGAGCAGTACTTC.